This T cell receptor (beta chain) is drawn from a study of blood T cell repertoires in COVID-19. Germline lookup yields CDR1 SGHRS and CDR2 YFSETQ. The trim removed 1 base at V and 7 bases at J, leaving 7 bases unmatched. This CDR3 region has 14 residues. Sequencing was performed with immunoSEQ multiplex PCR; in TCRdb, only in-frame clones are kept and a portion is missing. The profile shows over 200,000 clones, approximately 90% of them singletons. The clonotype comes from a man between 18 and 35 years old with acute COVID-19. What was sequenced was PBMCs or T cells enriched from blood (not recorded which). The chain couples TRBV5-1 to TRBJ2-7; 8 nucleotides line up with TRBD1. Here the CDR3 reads CASSLMGQEGEQYF. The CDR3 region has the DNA TGCGCCAGCAGCTTGATGGGACAGGAGGGAGAGCAGTACTTC.